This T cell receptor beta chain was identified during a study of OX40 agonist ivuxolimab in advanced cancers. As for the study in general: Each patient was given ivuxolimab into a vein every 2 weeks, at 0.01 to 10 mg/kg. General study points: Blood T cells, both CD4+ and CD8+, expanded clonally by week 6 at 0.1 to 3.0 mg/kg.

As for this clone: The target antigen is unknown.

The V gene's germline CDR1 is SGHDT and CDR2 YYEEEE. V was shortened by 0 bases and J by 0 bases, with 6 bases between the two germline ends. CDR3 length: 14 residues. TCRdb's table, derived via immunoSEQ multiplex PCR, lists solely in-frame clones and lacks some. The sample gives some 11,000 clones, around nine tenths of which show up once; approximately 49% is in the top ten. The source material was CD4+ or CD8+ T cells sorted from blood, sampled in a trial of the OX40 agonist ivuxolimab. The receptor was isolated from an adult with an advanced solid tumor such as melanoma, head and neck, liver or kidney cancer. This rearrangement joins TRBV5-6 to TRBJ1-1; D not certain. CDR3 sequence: CASSLGALNTEAFF. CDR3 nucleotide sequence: TGTGCCAGCAGCTTGGGGGCGTTGAACACTGAAGCTTTCTTT.